A single sample is the source of the 11 T cell receptor beta chains below, sequenced in a study of CD8+CD57+ T cells in acquired aplastic anemia (dated by TCRdb to between 2018 and 2020). The patients picked for sequencing were ones in whom flow cytometry had shown an expansion of CD8+CD57+ cells. Sequenced on an Illumina HiSeq 2000. Profiling of TCR beta VDJ combinations and CDR3 sequences used genomic DNA as the template. TCRdb ran its own pipeline on the public reads, namely fastp trimming at Q25 and MiXCR clone calling, and kept in-frame beta chains. Every CDR3 protein is listed once, alongside the most common genes and DNA of its rows. For this sample there are 200,000 to 300,000 distinct CDR3 sequences; around half appear just once. 7% to 9.5% of the sample is taken by the ten largest. Sequenced input: sorted CD4+, CD8+, or CD8+CD57+ T cells (not recorded which) from PBMCs. The receptor source for this set is a human donor with aplastic anemia.

A word on this clonotype: The junction does not match germline at one end; this may be a read error. The genes are TRBV20-1 and TRBJ2-7, with TRBD2 matching 7 bases. CDR1 is DFQATT and CDR2 is SNEGSKA in the germline V gene (reference sequence). The CDR3 totals 13 residues. The DNA of the CDR3 is TGCAATGCTAGCCCTAGCGGCCCCTACGAGCAGTACTTC. It specifies CNASPSGPYEQYF.

This chain joins TRBV6-1 and TRBJ1-4, with D possibly being TRBD1 (6 bases). The germline CDR1 and CDR2 sequences are MNHNS and SASEGT. The CDR3 length is 16 residues. V lost 1 base to trimming and J lost 4 bases, with 13 bases between them. CDR3 in DNA: TGTGCCAGCAGTGAAGGGAACAGGGAGGGTAATGAAAAACTGTTTTTT. Residues: CASSEGNREGNEKLFF.

This clonotype was detected ten times or more. The J gene is TRBJ2-7, the V gene TRBV20-1, with 7 bases that match TRBD2. CDR1 is DFQATT, CDR2 SNEGSKA, per germline (reference sequence). This CDR3 is built from 15 residues. The junction had 7 bases not matched to a gene; V was cut back by 0 bases and J by 2 bases. CDR3 sequence: CSARDIAGAPYEQYF. CDR3 nucleotide sequence: TGCAGTGCTAGAGATATTGCGGGAGCTCCCTACGAGCAGTACTTC.

The chain has TRBV7-9 and TRBJ2-1; D is undetermined. Trimming took off 5 bases at V and 8 bases at J, with 10 bases between the two ends. The CDR3 length is 12 residues. Germline V gives CDR1 SEHNR, CDR2 FQNEAQ (reference sequence). The CDR3 loop reads CASSRVTDEQFF. The CDR3 DNA reads as TGTGCCAGCAGCCGAGTGACGGATGAGCAGTTCTTC.

V is TRBV30 and J is TRBJ2-7; D gene uncertain. The CDR3 has 13 residues. Germline CDR1 reads GTSNPN; CDR2 reads SVGIG (reference sequence). Trimming cost V 0 bases and J 2 bases, with 8 bases left between them. CDR3 DNA: TGTGCCTGGAGTGTAGCTAGTACCTACGAGCAGTACTTC. The encoded protein is CAWSVASTYEQYF. Full variable domain (rest looked up from reference TRBV30 and TRBJ2-7): SQTIHQWPATLVQPVGSPLSLECTVEGTSNPNLYWYRQAAGRGLQLLFYSVGIGQISSEVPQNLSASRPQDRQFILSSKKLLLSDSGFYLCAWSVASTYEQYFGPGTRLTVT.

This clonotype was counted only a few times. The chain carries TRBV4-3 and TRBJ1-6, with 7 nucleotides matching TRBD1. In germline, CDR1 is LGHNA, CDR2 YSLEER. CDR3 length equals 14 residues. V dropped 2 bases and J dropped 6; count of bases not matched to a gene: 1. CDR3 DNA sequence: TGCGCCAGCAGCCAATGGGACAGTAATTCACCCCTCCACTTT. This encodes CASSQWDSNSPLHF.

V gene TRBV29-1 combines with J gene TRBJ1-1; D not resolved. V lost 8 bases, J lost 6 bases, and 13 bases lay in between. The CDR3 consists of 11 residues. Per germline, CDR1 SQVTM and CDR2 ANQGSEA. CDR3: CSLSSMSEAFF. CDR3 bases: TGCAGCTTATCATCGATGTCTGAAGCTTTCTTT. Complete variable domain (other parts from reference TRBV29-1 and TRBJ1-1): SAVISQKPSRDICQRGTSLTIQCQVDSQVTMMFWYRQQPGQSLTLIATANQGSEATYESGFVIDKFPISRPNLTFSTLTVSNMSPEDSSIYLCSLSSMSEAFFGQGTRLTVV.

This clonotype was detected many times. The V and J genes are TRBV5-5 and TRBJ1-2; the D is unclear. V was clipped by 1 base and J by 4 bases, with 14 bases between them. CDR1 and CDR2 from the germline V gene are SGHKS and YYEKEE (reference sequence). This CDR3 contains 15 residues. The CDR3 sequence is CASSLSTRASYGYTF. Here the CDR3 DNA reads TGTGCCAGCAGCTTGAGTACACGGGCTAGCTATGGCTACACCTTC.

Here the CDR3 DNA reads TGTGCCAGCAGTTACTACCTAGCGGAGGACACAGATACGCAGTATTTT. Its protein is CASSYYLAEDTDTQYF. The chain employs TRBV7-8 and TRBJ2-3; 7 nucleotides align to TRBD2. This CDR3 is 16 amino acids long. Trimming took 6 bases from V and 2 from J; bases not matched to a gene: 11. Germline CDR1 reads SGHVS; CDR2 reads FQNEAQ.

As regards this clonotype: At one end, the junction sequence differs from germline, possibly due to a read error. The chain carries TRBV7-9 and TRBJ1-6; the D is unclear. The length of the CDR3 is 17 residues. CDR1 is SEHNR and CDR2 is FQNEAQ in the germline V gene (reference sequence). In nucleotides, the CDR3 is TGTGCCGGCAGCTTAGCGCTGACTTACCACTATAATTCACCCCTCCACTTT. The encoded protein is CAGSLALTYHYNSPLHF.

This clonotype was detected ten times or more. This chain joins TRBV19 and TRBJ1-3; D call uncertain. The germline V gene has CDR1 LNHDA and CDR2 SQIVND (reference sequence). This CDR3 region has 14 residues. V lost 6 bases, J lost 0 bases, and 9 bases lay in between. CDR3 sequence: CASSPASSGNTIYF. In nucleotides, the CDR3 is TGTGCCAGTAGCCCAGCGAGCTCTGGAAACACCATATATTTT.